This TCR beta chain was profiled in a study of a mutant IDH1 vaccine in newly diagnosed glioma. Turning to the study itself: Vaccinations were initiated 4-6 weeks following radiotherapy alone, or were given together with temozolomide cycles. General study results and limits: The authors found pseudoprogression apparently unrelated to changes in top peripheral T cell clonotypes.

In germline, CDR1 is MNHEY, CDR2 SVGAGI. This CDR3 region has 15 residues. Trimming removed 5 bases from V and 5 bases from J; junction bases left unmatched: 7. TCRdb's table, derived via immunoSEQ multiplex PCR, lists solely in-frame clones and lacks some. The sample consists of tens of thousands of clones, about 81% of them appearing once. The time point denotes: week 5, during vaccination. Vaccination comprised doses that each held 300 ug of mutant IDH1 20-mer peptide, plus topical imiquimod. Concerning this clone itself: Its antigen is as yet unknown.

The TCR was taken from a woman aged 45-65 years with glioma. The material was PBMCs, obtained from a glioma patient whose treatment included an IDH1 peptide vaccine. This chain joins TRBV6-5 and TRBJ2-5; 11 nucleotides agree with TRBD2. The CDR3 nucleotides read TGTGCCAGCAGTGCCGGGACTAGCGGAAAGGAGACCCAGTACTTC. It codes for CASSAGTSGKETQYF.